This entry lists 5 T cell receptor beta chains sequenced from one sample in a study of early T cells in non-severe SARS-CoV-2 infection. TCRdb ran MiXCR on the 5' RACE reads and lists one entry per CDR3 protein. The sample has around 55,000 distinct CDR3 sequences; around an eighth are singletons. The sequenced sample was whole blood. The receptors shown here come from an adult who was a healthcare worker with PCR-confirmed SARS-CoV-2 infection or an uninfected control (not recorded which).

This clonotype was counted at least ten times. This sequence joins TRBV3-1 and TRBJ2-7; unclear D gene. Germline V CDR1 and CDR2: LGHDT, YNNKEL (reference sequence). V lost 2 bases and J 1 base, leaving 12 bases between the germline ends. CDR3 length: 15 amino acids. The CDR3 DNA is TGTGCCAGCAGCCAACGCTATGGCGGTTCCTACGAGCAGTACTTC. Translation gives CASSQRYGGSYEQYF.

The J gene is TRBJ2-7, the V gene TRBV19; 8 positions agree with TRBD2. Germline loops: CDR1 LNHDA, CDR2 SQIVND (reference sequence). This CDR3 comprises 13 residues. Trimming cost V 6 bases and J 5 bases; bases outside gene matches: 6. The CDR3: CASSQTSGNEQYF. In DNA, the CDR3 is TGTGCCAGTAGCCAAACTAGCGGTAACGAGCAGTACTTC.

The chain links TRBV9 to TRBJ2-7; no firm D call. V lost 2 bases and J lost 5, with 8 bases in between. This CDR3 comprises 12 residues. The germline V gene has CDR1 SGDLS and CDR2 YYNGEE. CDR3 region: CASSVSLDEQYF. CDR3 DNA: TGTGCCAGCAGCGTTTCCCTAGACGAGCAGTACTTC. Together with reference TRBV9 and TRBJ2-7, the CDR3 gives the full variable domain: DSGVTQTPKHLITATGQRVTLRCSPRSGDLSVYWYQQSLDQGLQFLIQYYNGEERAKGNILERFSAQQFPDLHSELNLSSLELGDSALYFCASSVSLDEQYFGPGTRLTVT.

The chain recombines TRBV5-1 with TRBJ2-3; tentatively, D is TRBD2 (5 bases). The germline V gene has CDR1 SGHRS and CDR2 YFSETQ. This CDR3 has 16 residues. The V and J ends lost 0 bases and 0 bases respectively, with 11 bases between them. Written as DNA, the CDR3 is TGCGCCAGCAGCTTGGACTCAGGCGGGAGCACAGATACGCAGTATTTT. Residues: CASSLDSGGSTDTQYF.

This clonotype came up a few times. This sequence joins TRBV7-2 and TRBJ2-5, with TRBD1 identical over 10 bases. CDR3 length equals 16 residues. Unmatched junction bases numbered 5, after V lost 3 bases and J lost 1 base. The germline V gene encodes CDR1 SGHTA and CDR2 FQGNSA. CDR3 in amino acids: CASSFTRDRGQETQYF. The CDR3 region has the DNA TGTGCCAGCAGCTTTACCCGGGACAGGGGCCAAGAGACCCAGTACTTC. Combining the CDR3 with reference TRBV7-2 and TRBJ2-5 gives the whole variable domain GAGVSQSPSNKVTEKGKDVELRCDPISGHTALYWYRQSLGQGLEFLIYFQGNSAPDKSGLPSDRFSAERTGGSVSTLTIQRTQQEDSAVYLCASSFTRDRGQETQYFGPGTRLLVL.